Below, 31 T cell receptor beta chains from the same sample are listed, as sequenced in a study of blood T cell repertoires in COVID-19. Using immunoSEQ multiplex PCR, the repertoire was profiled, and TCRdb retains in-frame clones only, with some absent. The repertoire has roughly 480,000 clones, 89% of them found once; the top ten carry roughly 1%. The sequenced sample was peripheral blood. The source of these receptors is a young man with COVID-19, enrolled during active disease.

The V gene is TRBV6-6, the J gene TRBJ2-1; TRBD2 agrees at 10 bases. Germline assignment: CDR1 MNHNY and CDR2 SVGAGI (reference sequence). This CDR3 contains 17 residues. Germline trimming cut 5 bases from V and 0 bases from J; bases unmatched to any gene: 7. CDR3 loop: CASSRGVAGGSYNEQFF. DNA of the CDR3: TGTGCCAGCAGTCGGGGGGTAGCGGGAGGCTCCTACAATGAGCAGTTCTTC.

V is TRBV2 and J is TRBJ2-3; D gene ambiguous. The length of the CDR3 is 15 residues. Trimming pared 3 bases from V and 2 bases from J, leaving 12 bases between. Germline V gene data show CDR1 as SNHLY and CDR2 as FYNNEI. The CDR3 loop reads CASSDSGQATDTQYF. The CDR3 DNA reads TGTGCCAGCAGTGACTCCGGTCAGGCCACAGATACGCAGTATTTT.

CDR3 nucleotide sequence: TGTGCCAGCAGACGTCCGGGACAGGGTTATGAGCAGTTCTTC. Translation gives CASRRPGQGYEQFF. The chain couples TRBV6-5 to TRBJ2-1; 9 nucleotides agree with TRBD1. The germline gives CDR1 MNHEY, CDR2 SVGAGI. The CDR3 runs to 14 residues. V shed 6 bases and J 8 bases; nucleotides not matched to a gene: 8.

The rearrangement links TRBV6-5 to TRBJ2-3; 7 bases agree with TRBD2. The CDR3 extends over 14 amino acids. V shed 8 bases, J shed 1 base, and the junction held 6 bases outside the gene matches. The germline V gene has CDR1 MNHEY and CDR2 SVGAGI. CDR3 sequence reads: CASPRSGGTDTQYF. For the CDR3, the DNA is TGTGCCAGCCCGAGGAGCGGGGGCACAGATACGCAGTATTTT.

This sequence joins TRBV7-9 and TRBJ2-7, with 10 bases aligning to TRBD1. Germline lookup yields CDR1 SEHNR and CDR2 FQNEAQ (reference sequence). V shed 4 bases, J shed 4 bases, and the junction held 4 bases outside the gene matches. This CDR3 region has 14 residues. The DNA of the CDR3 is TGTGCCAGCAGCTACCGGGACAGGGGTTACGAGCAGTACTTC. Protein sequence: CASSYRDRGYEQYF.

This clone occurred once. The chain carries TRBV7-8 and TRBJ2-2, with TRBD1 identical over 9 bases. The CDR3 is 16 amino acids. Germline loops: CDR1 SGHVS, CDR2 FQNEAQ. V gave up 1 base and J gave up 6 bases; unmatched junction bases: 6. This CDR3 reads CASSLGGTGKAGELFF. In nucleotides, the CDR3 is TGTGCCAGCAGCTTAGGAGGGACAGGGAAGGCCGGGGAGCTGTTTTTT.

CDR3 protein: CASSYTGDIIQPQHF. In DNA, the CDR3 is TGTGCCAGCAGCTACACAGGGGATATCATCCAGCCCCAGCATTTT. The genes are TRBV5-4 and TRBJ1-5; 7 nucleotides line up with TRBD1. J lost 7 bases, V lost 3 bases, and 10 bases had no gene match. Germline lookup yields CDR1 SGHNT and CDR2 YYREEE (reference sequence). The CDR3 is 15 residues long.

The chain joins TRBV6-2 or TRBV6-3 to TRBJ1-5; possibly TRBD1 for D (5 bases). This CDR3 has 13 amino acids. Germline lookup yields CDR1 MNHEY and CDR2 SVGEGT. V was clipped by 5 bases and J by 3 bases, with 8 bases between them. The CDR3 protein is CASSRQYNQPQHF. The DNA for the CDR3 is TGTGCCAGCAGTCGACAGTACAATCAGCCCCAGCATTTT.

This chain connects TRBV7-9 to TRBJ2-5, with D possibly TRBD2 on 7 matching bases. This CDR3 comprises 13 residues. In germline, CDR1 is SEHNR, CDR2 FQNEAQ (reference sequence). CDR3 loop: CAGGAFTKETQYF. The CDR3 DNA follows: TGTGCGGGGGGGGCCTTCACCAAAGAGACCCAGTACTTC.

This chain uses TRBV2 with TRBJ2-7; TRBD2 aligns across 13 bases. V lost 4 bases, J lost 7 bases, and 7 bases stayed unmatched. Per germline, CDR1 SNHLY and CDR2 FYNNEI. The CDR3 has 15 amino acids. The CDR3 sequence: CASSGLAGGWGEQYF. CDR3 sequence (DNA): TGTGCCAGCAGTGGACTAGCGGGAGGCTGGGGAGAGCAGTACTTC.

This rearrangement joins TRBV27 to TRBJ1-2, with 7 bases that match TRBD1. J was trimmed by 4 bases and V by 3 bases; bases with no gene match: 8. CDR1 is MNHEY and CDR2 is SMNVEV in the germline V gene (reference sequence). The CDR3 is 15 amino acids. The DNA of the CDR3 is TGTGCCAGCAGTTTCCTAGGGGGCTTGAGCTATGGCTACACCTTC. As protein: CASSFLGGLSYGYTF.

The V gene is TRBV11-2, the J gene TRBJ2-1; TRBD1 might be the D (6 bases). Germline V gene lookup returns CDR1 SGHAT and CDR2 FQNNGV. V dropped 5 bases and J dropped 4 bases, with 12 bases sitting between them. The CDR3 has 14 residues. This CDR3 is CASSPQGPYNEQFF. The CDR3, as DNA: TGTGCCAGCAGCCCGCAGGGGCCATACAATGAGCAGTTCTTC.

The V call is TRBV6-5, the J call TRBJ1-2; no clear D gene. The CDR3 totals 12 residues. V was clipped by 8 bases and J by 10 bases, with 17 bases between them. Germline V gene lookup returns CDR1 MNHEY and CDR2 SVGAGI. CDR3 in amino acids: CASGPGRADYTF. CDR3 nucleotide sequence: TGTGCCAGCGGGCCCGGGAGAGCCGACTACACCTTC.

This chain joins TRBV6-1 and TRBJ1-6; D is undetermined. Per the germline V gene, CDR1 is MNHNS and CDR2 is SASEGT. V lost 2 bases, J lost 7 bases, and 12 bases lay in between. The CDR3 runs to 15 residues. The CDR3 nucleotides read TGTGCCAGCAGTGAAACCGGCGGGCGGAATTCACCCCTCCACTTT. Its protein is CASSETGGRNSPLHF.

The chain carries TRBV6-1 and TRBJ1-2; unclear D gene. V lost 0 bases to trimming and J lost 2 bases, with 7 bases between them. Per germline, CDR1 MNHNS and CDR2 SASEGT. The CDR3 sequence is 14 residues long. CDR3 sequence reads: CASSEAHQNYGYTF. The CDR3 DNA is TGTGCCAGCAGTGAAGCACACCAGAACTATGGCTACACCTTC.

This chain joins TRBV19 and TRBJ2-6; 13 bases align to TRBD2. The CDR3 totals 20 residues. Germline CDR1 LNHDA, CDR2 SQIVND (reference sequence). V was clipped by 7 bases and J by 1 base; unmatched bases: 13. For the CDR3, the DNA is TGTGCCAGTATCAACAGAGGACTAGCGGGAGCCCCATCTGGGGCCAACGTCCTGACTTTC. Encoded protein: CASINRGLAGAPSGANVLTF.

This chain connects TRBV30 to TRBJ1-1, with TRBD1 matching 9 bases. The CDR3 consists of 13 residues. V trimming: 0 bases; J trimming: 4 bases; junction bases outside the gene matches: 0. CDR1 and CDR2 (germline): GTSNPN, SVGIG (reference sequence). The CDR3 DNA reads TGTGCCTGGAGTGTACAGGGGGCCACTGAAGCTTTCTTT. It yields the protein CAWSVQGATEAFF. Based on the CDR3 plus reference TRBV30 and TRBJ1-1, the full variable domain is SQTIHQWPATLVQPVGSPLSLECTVEGTSNPNLYWYRQAAGRGLQLLFYSVGIGQISSEVPQNLSASRPQDRQFILSSKKLLLSDSGFYLCAWSVQGATEAFFGQGTRLTVV.

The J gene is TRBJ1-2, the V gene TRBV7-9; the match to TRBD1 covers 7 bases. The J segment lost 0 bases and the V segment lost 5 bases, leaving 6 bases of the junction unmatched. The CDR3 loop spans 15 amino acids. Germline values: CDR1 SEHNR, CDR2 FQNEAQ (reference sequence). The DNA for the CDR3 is TGTGCCAGCAGCCCAGGGACAGAACCTAACTATGGCTACACCTTC. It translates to CASSPGTEPNYGYTF.

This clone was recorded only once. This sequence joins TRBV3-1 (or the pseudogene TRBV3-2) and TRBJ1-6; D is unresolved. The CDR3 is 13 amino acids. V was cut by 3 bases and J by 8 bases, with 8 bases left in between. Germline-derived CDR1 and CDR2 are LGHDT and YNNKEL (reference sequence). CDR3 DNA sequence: TGTGCCAGCAGCCAGGGCATAGATTCACCCCTCCACTTT. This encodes CASSQGIDSPLHF.

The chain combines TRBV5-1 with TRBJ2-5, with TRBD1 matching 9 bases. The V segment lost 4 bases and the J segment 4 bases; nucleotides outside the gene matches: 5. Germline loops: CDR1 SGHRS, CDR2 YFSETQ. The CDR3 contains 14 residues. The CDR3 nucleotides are TGCGCCAGCAGCCCGTCGGACAGGGGAGAGACCCAGTACTTC. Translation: CASSPSDRGETQYF.

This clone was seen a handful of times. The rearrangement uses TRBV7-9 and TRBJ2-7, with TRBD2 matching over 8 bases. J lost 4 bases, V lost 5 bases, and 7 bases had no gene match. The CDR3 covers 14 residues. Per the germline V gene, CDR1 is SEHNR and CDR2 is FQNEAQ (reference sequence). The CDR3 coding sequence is TGTGCCAGCAGCCTAAGCGGGGGAATTTACGAGCAGTACTTC. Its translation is CASSLSGGIYEQYF.

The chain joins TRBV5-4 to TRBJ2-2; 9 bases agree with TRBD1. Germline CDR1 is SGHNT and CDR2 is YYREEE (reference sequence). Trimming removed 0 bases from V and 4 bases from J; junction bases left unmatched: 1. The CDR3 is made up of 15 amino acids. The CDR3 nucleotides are TGTGCCAGCAGCTTGGGGGACAGGGCCACCGGGGAGCTGTTTTTT. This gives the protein CASSLGDRATGELFF.

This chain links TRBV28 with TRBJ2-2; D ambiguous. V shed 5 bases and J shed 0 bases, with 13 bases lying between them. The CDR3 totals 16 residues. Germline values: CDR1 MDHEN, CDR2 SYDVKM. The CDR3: CASSRRQSSNTGELFF. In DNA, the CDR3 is TGTGCCAGCAGTCGGCGACAATCGTCGAACACCGGGGAGCTGTTTTTT.

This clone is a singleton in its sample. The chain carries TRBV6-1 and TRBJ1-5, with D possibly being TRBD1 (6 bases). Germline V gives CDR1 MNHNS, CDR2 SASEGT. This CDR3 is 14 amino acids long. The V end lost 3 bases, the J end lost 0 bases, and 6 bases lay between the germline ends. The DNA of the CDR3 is TGTGCCAGCAGTGACAGGGGTAGCAATCAGCCCCAGCATTTT. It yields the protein CASSDRGSNQPQHF.

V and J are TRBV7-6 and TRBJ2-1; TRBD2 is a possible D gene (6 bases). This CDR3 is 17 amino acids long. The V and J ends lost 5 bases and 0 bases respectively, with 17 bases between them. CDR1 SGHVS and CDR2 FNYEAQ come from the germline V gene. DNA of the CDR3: TGTGCCAGCAGCACAAGGAGGGACGAGAGCTCCTACAATGAGCAGTTCTTC. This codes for CASSTRRDESSYNEQFF. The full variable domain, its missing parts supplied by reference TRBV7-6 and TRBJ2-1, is GAGVSQSPRYKVTKRGQDVALRCDPISGHVSLYWYRQALGQGPEFLTYFNYEAQQDKSGLPNDRFSAERPEGSISTLTIQRTEQRDSAMYRCASSTRRDESSYNEQFFGPGTRLTVL.

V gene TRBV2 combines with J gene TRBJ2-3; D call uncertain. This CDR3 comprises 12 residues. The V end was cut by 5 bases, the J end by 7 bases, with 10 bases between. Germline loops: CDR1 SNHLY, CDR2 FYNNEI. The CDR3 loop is CASSQTRYTQYF. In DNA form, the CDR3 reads TGTGCCAGCAGTCAGACTCGTTATACGCAGTATTTT.

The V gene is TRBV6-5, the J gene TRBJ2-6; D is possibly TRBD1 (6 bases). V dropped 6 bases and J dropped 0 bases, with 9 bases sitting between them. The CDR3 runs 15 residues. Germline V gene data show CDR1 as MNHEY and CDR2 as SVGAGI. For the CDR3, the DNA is TGTGCCAGCAGGGGACATTCCTCTGGGGCCAACGTCCTGACTTTC. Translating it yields CASRGHSSGANVLTF.

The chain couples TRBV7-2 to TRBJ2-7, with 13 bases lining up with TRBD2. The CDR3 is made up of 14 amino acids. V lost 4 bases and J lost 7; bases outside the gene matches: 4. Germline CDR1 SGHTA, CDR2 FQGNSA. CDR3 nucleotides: TGTGCCAGCAGCTCGCGACTAGCGGGGGGTGAGCAGTACTTC. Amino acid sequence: CASSSRLAGGEQYF. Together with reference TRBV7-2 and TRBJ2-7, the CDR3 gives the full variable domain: GAGVSQSPSNKVTEKGKDVELRCDPISGHTALYWYRQSLGQGLEFLIYFQGNSAPDKSGLPSDRFSAERTGGSVSTLTIQRTQQEDSAVYLCASSSRLAGGEQYFGPGTRLTVT.

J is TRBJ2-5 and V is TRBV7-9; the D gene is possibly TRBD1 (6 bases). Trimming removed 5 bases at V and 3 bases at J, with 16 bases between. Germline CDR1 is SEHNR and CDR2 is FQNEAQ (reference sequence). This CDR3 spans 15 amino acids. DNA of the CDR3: TGTGCCAGCAGCCGCAGGGGTCTTGTAGAAGAGACCCAGTACTTC. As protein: CASSRRGLVEETQYF.

Written as DNA, the CDR3 is TGTGCCTGGGCGGCGGCGGTTAGCTCCTACAATGAGCAGTTCTTC. Translating it yields CAWAAAVSSYNEQFF. The chain carries TRBV30 and TRBJ2-1; D unclear. V lost 5 bases and J lost 0, with 14 bases in between. CDR3 length: 15 amino acids. The germline V gene has CDR1 GTSNPN and CDR2 SVGIG (reference sequence).

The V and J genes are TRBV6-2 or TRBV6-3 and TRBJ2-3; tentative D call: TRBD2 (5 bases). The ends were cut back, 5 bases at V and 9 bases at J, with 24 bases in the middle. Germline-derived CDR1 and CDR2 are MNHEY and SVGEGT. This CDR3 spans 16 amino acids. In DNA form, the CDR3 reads TGTGCCAGCAGTCAGGCCCTCGGCGTCGGACTTTACACGCAGTATTTT. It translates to CASSQALGVGLYTQYF.